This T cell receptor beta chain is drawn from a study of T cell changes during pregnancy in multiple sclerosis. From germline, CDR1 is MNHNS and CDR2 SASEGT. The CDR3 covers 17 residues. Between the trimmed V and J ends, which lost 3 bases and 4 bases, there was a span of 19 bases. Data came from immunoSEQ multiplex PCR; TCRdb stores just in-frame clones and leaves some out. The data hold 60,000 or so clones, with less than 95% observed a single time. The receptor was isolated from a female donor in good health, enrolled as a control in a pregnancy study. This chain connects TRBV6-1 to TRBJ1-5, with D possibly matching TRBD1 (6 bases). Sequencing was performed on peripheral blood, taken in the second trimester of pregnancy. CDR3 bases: TGTGCCAGCAGTGACCCCGGGGGGGCAGTGCGTAATCAGCCCCAGCATTTT. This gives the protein CASSDPGGAVRNQPQHF.